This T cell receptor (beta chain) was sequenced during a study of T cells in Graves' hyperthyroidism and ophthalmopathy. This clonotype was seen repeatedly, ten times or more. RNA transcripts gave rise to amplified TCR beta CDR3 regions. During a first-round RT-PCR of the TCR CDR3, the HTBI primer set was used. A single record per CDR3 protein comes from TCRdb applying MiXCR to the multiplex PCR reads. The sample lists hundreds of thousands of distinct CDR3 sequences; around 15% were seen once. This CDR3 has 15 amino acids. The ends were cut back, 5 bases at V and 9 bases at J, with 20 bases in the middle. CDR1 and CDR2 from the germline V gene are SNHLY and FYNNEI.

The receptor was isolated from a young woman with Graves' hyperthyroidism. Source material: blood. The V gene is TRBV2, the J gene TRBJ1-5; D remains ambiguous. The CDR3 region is CASSSLPRPDLPQHF. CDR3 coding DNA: TGTGCCAGCAGTTCCCTCCCCCGGCCAGACCTGCCCCAGCATTTT.